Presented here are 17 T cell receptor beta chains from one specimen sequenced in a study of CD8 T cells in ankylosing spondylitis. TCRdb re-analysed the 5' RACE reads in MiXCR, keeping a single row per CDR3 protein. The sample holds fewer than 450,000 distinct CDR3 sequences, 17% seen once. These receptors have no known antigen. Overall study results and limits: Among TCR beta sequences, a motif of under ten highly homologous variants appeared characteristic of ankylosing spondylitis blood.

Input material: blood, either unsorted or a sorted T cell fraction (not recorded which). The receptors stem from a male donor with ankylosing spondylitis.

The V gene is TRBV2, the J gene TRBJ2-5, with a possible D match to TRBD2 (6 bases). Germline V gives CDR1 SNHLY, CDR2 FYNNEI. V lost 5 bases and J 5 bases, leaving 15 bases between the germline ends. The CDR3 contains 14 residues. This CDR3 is CASSMTVRGETQYF. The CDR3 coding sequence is TGTGCCAGCAGTATGACAGTCCGGGGGGAGACCCAGTACTTC.

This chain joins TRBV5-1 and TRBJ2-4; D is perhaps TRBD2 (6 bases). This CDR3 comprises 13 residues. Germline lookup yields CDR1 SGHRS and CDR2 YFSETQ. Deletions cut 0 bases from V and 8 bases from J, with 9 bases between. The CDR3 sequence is CASSLGRGDIQYF. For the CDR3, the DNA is TGCGCCAGCAGCTTGGGGAGGGGCGACATTCAGTACTTC. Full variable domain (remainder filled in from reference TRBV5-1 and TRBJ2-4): KAGVTQTPRYLIKTRGQQVTLSCSPISGHRSVSWYQQTPGQGLQFLFEYFSETQRNKGNFPGRFSGRQFSNSRSEMNVSTLELGDSALYLCASSLGRGDIQYFGAGTRLSVL.

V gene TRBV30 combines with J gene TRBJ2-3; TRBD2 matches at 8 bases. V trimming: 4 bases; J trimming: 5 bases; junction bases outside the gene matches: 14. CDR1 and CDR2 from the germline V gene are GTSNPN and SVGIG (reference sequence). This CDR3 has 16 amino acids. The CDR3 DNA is TGTGCCTGGAATAGGTCGCCGGGAGGGCCTGGAGATACGCAGTATTTT. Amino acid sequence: CAWNRSPGGPGDTQYF.

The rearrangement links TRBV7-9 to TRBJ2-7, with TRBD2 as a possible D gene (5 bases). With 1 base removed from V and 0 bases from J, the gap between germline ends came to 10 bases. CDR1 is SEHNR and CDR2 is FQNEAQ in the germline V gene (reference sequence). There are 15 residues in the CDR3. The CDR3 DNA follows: TGTGCCAGCAGCTTAGGTGGGCGGGTCTCCTACGAGCAGTACTTC. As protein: CASSLGGRVSYEQYF.

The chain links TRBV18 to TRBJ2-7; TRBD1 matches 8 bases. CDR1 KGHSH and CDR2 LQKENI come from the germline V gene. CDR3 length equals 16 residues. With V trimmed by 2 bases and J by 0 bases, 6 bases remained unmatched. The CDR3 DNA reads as TGTGCCAGCTCACCAACCTCCGGGACAGGCTCCTACGAGCAGTACTTC. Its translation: CASSPTSGTGSYEQYF.

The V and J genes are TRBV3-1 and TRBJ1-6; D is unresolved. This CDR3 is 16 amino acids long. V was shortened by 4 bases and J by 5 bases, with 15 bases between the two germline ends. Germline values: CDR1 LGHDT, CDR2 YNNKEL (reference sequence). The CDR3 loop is CASSRRQGMDNSPLHF. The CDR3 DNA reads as TGTGCCAGCAGCCGACGGCAAGGGATGGATAATTCACCCCTCCACTTT. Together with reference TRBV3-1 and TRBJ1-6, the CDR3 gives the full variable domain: DTAVSQTPKYLVTQMGNDKSIKCEQNLGHDTMYWYKQDSKKFLKIMFSYNNKELIINETVPNRFSPKSPDKAHLNLHINSLELGDSAVYFCASSRRQGMDNSPLHFGNGTRLTVT.

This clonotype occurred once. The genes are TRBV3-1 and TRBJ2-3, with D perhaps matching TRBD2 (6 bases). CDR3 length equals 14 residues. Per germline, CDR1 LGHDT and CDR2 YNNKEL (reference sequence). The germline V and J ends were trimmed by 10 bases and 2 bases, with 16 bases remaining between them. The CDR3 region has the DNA TGTGCCACGACGAGCGGGTTTGACACAGATACGCAGTATTTT. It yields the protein CATTSGFDTDTQYF.

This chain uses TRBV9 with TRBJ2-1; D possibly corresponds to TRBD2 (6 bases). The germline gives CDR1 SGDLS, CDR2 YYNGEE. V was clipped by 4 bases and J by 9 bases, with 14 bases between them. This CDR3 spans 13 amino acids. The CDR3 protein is CASSSRLGIEQFF. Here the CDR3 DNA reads TGTGCCAGCAGCTCACGACTAGGTATTGAGCAGTTCTTC.

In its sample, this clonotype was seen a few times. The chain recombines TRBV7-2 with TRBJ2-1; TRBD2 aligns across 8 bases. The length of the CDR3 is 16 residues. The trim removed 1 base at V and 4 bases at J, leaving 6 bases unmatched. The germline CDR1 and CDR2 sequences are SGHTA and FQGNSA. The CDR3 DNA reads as TGTGCCAGCAGCTTAGAAGTAGCGGGATGGTACAATGAGCAGTTCTTC. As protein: CASSLEVAGWYNEQFF.

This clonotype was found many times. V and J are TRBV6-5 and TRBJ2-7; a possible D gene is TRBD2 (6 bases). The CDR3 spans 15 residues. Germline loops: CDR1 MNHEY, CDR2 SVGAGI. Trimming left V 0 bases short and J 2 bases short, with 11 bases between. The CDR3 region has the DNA TGTGCCAGCAGTTACTCGGGGGGATCTGCCTACGAGCAGTACTTC. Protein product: CASSYSGGSAYEQYF.

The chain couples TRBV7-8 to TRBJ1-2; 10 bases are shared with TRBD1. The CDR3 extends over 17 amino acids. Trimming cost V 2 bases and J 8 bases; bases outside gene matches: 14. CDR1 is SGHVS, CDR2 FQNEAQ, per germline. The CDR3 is CASSLRGQGSPLRGYTF. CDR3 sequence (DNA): TGTGCCAGCAGCTTACGGGGACAGGGGTCCCCACTCCGGGGCTACACCTTC.

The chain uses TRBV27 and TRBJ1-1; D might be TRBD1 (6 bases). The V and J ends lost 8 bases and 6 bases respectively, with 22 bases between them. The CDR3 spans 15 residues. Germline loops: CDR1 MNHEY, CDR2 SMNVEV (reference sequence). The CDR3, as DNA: TGTGCCAGCGATAACAGGGTCCGCTCTTGGTCTGAAGCTTTCTTT. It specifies CASDNRVRSWSEAFF.

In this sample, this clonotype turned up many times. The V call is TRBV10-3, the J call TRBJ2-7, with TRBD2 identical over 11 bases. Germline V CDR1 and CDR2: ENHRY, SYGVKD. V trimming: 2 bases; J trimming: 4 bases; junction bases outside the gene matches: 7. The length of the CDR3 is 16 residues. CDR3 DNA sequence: TGTGCCATCAGTGAGGGCCTAGCGGGAGGTCTGTACGAGCAGTACTTC. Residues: CAISEGLAGGLYEQYF.

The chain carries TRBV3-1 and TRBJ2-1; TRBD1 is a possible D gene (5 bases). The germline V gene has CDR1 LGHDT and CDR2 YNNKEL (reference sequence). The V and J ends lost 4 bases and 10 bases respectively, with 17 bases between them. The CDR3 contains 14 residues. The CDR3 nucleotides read TGTGCCAGCAGCCCACAGGTCCGGACCTGGGAGCAGTTCTTC. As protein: CASSPQVRTWEQFF.

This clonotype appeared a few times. For the CDR3, the DNA is TGTGCCAGCAGCGTCGACGGGACAGGGCTTGAAAAACTGTTTTTT. Amino acids: CASSVDGTGLEKLFF. The V call is TRBV9, the J call TRBJ1-4; TRBD1 agrees at 9 bases. V trimming: 2 bases; J trimming: 7 bases; junction bases outside the gene matches: 6. Germline loops: CDR1 SGDLS, CDR2 YYNGEE. This CDR3 region has 15 residues. Full variable domain (rest looked up from reference TRBV9 and TRBJ1-4): DSGVTQTPKHLITATGQRVTLRCSPRSGDLSVYWYQQSLDQGLQFLIQYYNGEERAKGNILERFSAQQFPDLHSELNLSSLELGDSALYFCASSVDGTGLEKLFFGSGTQLSVL.

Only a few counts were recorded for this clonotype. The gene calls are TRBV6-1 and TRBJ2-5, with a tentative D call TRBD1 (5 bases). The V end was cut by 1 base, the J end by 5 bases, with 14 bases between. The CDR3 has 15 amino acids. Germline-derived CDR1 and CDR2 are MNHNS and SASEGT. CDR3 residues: CASSEGWGLRETQYF. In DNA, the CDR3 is TGTGCCAGCAGTGAAGGATGGGGCCTGAGGGAGACCCAGTACTTC.

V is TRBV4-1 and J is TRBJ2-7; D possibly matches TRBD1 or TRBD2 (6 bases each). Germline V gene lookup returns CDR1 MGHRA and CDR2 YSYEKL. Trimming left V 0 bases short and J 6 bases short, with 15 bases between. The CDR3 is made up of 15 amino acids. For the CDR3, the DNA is TGCGCCAGCAGCCAAGATCGTGCACAGGGAGGCGAGCAGTACTTC. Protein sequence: CASSQDRAQGGEQYF.